This T cell receptor (beta chain) was profiled in a study of cytomegalovirus exposure and HLA in healthy donors. The V segment lost 6 bases and the J segment 7 bases; nucleotides outside the gene matches: 9. The CDR3 has 14 amino acids. CDR1 is MDHEN, CDR2 SYDVKM, per germline. The PCR had 60 Vbeta and 13 Jbeta primers. Profiled with immunoSEQ multiplex PCR; TCRdb holds only in-frame clones, not every one. The data contain around 190,000 clones, 78% of them seen just once; the ten biggest clones take up roughly 14%. Material for sequencing was PBMCs. This clonotype was obtained from a young woman in good health and CMV-seropositive. V gene TRBV28 combines with J gene TRBJ1-5; the match to TRBD1 covers 7 bases. This chain's CDR3 is CASSSTGEGQPQHF. In DNA form, the CDR3 reads TGTGCCAGCAGCTCAACAGGGGAAGGACAGCCCCAGCATTTT.